Below, 16 T cell receptor beta chains from the same sample are listed, as sequenced in a study of blood T cell repertoires in COVID-19. Sequencing was performed with immunoSEQ multiplex PCR; in TCRdb, only in-frame clones are kept and a portion is missing. The sample contains about 200,000 clones, 90% of which appear only once. What was sequenced was PBMCs or T cells enriched from blood (not recorded which). These receptors all come from a man aged 25 to 40 who had recovered from COVID-19.

This chain links TRBV7-2 with TRBJ2-1; TRBD2 agrees at 13 bases. With 5 bases clipped from V and 8 bases from J, the junction kept 6 bases outside the gene matches. CDR1 and CDR2 (germline): SGHTA, FQGNSA. The CDR3 sequence is 15 residues long. CDR3 bases: TGTGCCAGCAGCCCCCGACTAGCGGGAGGACATGAGCAGTTCTTC. Its protein is CASSPRLAGGHEQFF.

The chain has TRBV6-5 and TRBJ2-3, with 8 bases fitting TRBD2. The CDR3 runs 16 residues. Per germline, CDR1 MNHEY and CDR2 SVGAGI. V was clipped by 0 bases and J by 3 bases; unmatched bases: 5. This chain's CDR3 is CASSYSIPSGTDTQYF. CDR3 DNA: TGTGCCAGCAGTTACTCGATCCCTAGCGGGACAGATACGCAGTATTTT.

This chain uses TRBV5-1 with TRBJ2-2; the D is unclear. CDR1 and CDR2 (germline): SGHRS, YFSETQ. The V gene lost 3 bases and the J gene lost 1 base, with 10 bases spanning the gap. The CDR3 consists of 15 residues. The CDR3 region is CASSSAVLNTGELFF. CDR3 nucleotides: TGCGCCAGCAGCTCGGCGGTACTGAACACCGGGGAGCTGTTTTTT.

This chain links TRBV3-1 (or the pseudogene TRBV3-2) with TRBJ2-1; 14 bases agree with TRBD2. The germline V gene has CDR1 LGHDT and CDR2 YNNKEL (reference sequence). The CDR3 covers 15 residues. Trimming took 4 bases from V and 7 from J; bases not matched to a gene: 3. The CDR3 here is CASSPGTSGSNEQFF. For the CDR3, the DNA is TGTGCCAGCAGCCCCGGGACTAGCGGGAGTAATGAGCAGTTCTTC.

The rearrangement joins TRBV6-5 to TRBJ2-1, with 7 nucleotides matching TRBD1. CDR3 length: 16 residues. Per germline, CDR1 MNHEY and CDR2 SVGAGI. The V and J ends lost 2 bases and 8 bases, in that order; junction bases with no gene match: 12. The CDR3 region has the DNA TGTGCCAGCAGTTACGCCCAAATCGACAGGGTTGATGAGCAGTTCTTC. Its protein is CASSYAQIDRVDEQFF.

In this sample, this clone turned up a few times. V gene TRBV24-1 combines with J gene TRBJ1-1; a possible D gene is TRBD1 (6 bases). There are 13 residues in the CDR3. From germline, CDR1 is KGHDR and CDR2 SFDVKD. Trimming shortened V by 3 bases and J by 7 bases, and 11 bases separated the two germline ends. CDR3 DNA sequence: TGTGCCACCAGTGATCCGCGGACAGTTGAAGCTTTCTTT. Encoded protein: CATSDPRTVEAFF.

This chain joins TRBV7-2 and TRBJ1-4, with 10 bases aligning to TRBD1. Per germline, CDR1 SGHTA and CDR2 FQGNSA. This CDR3 comprises 16 residues. V lost 3 bases and J lost 6; bases outside the gene matches: 7. The CDR3 nucleotides read TGTGCCAGCAGCTTTAGTGGGGGGACAGGGGATGAAAAACTGTTTTTT. Protein: CASSFSGGTGDEKLFF.

V is TRBV14 and J is TRBJ2-7, with TRBD2 matching over 8 bases. CDR1 is SGHDN, CDR2 FVKESK, per germline. Germline trimming cut 4 bases from V and 2 bases from J; bases unmatched to any gene: 7. The CDR3 spans 15 residues. The CDR3, as DNA: TGTGCCAGCAGCCGAAGAAACGGGGGGGCCTACGAGCAGTACTTC. Translated, it gives CASSRRNGGAYEQYF.

The chain couples TRBV11-2 to TRBJ2-2; possibly TRBD1 for D (7 bases). Germline V CDR1 and CDR2: SGHAT, FQNNGV. CDR3 length: 16 residues. V lost 5 bases and J 5 bases, leaving 18 bases between the germline ends. The CDR3 bases are TGTGCCAGCAGCCCGATACAGGGGAGGTTGACCGGGGAGCTGTTTTTT. It yields the protein CASSPIQGRLTGELFF.

The chain recombines TRBV7-9 with TRBJ1-1; 7 bases are shared with TRBD1. The J segment lost 0 bases and the V segment lost 5 bases, leaving 6 bases of the junction unmatched. CDR3 length: 15 residues. In germline, CDR1 is SEHNR, CDR2 FQNEAQ (reference sequence). The CDR3, as DNA: TGTGCCAGCAGCGTACGACAGGGTATGAACACTGAAGCTTTCTTT. The encoded protein is CASSVRQGMNTEAFF.

V usage is TRBV19 and J usage is TRBJ1-2; D uncertain. The germline CDR1 and CDR2 sequences are LNHDA and SQIVND (reference sequence). This CDR3 region has 13 residues. The V gene lost 3 bases and the J gene lost 8 bases, with 13 bases spanning the gap. CDR3 in DNA: TGTGCCAGTAGTATGTTGAGGGAGGGAGGCTACACCTTC. Translating gives CASSMLREGGYTF.

This chain uses TRBV15 with TRBJ2-2; D is uncertain. CDR3 length: 15 residues. V was cut by 1 base and J by 0 bases, with 6 bases left in between. In germline, CDR1 is LNHNV, CDR2 YYDKDF (reference sequence). CDR3 sequence (DNA): TGTGCCACCAGCAGAGGGCTAGCGAACACCGGGGAGCTGTTTTTT. Translated, it gives CATSRGLANTGELFF.

This rearrangement joins TRBV19 to TRBJ1-1; TRBD1 matches 8 bases. Germline values: CDR1 LNHDA, CDR2 SQIVND (reference sequence). V trimming: 6 bases; J trimming: 1 base; junction bases outside the gene matches: 13. This CDR3 contains 17 residues. In DNA form, the CDR3 reads TGTGCCAGTAGCCCCCTAGAGCGACAGGGGCAGAACACTGAAGCTTTCTTT. It is translated as CASSPLERQGQNTEAFF.

The V gene is TRBV10-2, the J gene TRBJ2-3; D unresolved. V lost 4 bases to trimming and J lost 1 base, with 9 bases between them. The CDR3 length is 14 residues. Germline values: CDR1 WSHSY, CDR2 SAAADI. The CDR3: CASSVRPGTDTQYF. The CDR3, as DNA: TGCGCCAGCAGTGTGCGCCCTGGCACAGATACGCAGTATTTT.

The V call is TRBV19, the J call TRBJ1-4; a possible D gene is TRBD1 (6 bases). Deletions cut 5 bases from V and 6 bases from J, with 19 bases between. The CDR3 spans 16 residues. Germline CDR1 LNHDA, CDR2 SQIVND (reference sequence). For the CDR3, the DNA is TGTGCCAGTAGTGGGGGCATCGGTTCTCCTGATGAAAAACTGTTTTTT. Its protein product is CASSGGIGSPDEKLFF. Filled out from reference TRBV19 and TRBJ1-4, the complete variable domain reads DGGITQSPKYLFRKEGQNVTLSCEQNLNHDAMYWYRQDPGQGLRLIYYSQIVNDFQKGDIAEGYSVSREKKESFPLTVTSAQKNPTAFYLCASSGGIGSPDEKLFFGSGTQLSVL.

As DNA, the CDR3 is TGTGCCAGCAGCTTCCGACTAGCGGGATACGACGAGCAGTACTTC. Translation gives CASSFRLAGYDEQYF. This sequence joins TRBV7-6 and TRBJ2-7; 11 bases agree with TRBD2. V shed 3 bases and J 5 bases; nucleotides not matched to a gene: 6. The CDR3 runs to 15 residues. Germline CDR1 SGHVS, CDR2 FNYEAQ.